This T cell receptor (beta chain) was sequenced during a study of blood T cell repertoires in COVID-19. Background on the study: The analysed material was cDNA or gDNA that came from T cells, B-cell-depleted T cells, or PBMCs.

Patients from Seattle were sampled longitudinally, starting during active infection. Libraries were prepared by immunoSEQ multiplex PCR; TCRdb keeps only in-frame clonotypes and omits some of them. The sample contains approximately 350,000 clones, around nine tenths of which appear only once. The CDR3 extends over 14 amino acids. Trimming pared 3 bases from V and 4 bases from J, leaving 16 bases between. The germline V gene encodes CDR1 DFQATT and CDR2 SNEGSKA (reference sequence). Specimen: peripheral blood. The sequence came from a woman aged 55-69 years with COVID-19, enrolled during active disease. The chain carries TRBV20-1 and TRBJ2-7; D may be TRBD2 (5 bases). As DNA, the CDR3 is TGCAGTGCTAGTACTAGGCCATCGATTTACGAGCAGTACTTC. This gives the protein CSASTRPSIYEQYF.